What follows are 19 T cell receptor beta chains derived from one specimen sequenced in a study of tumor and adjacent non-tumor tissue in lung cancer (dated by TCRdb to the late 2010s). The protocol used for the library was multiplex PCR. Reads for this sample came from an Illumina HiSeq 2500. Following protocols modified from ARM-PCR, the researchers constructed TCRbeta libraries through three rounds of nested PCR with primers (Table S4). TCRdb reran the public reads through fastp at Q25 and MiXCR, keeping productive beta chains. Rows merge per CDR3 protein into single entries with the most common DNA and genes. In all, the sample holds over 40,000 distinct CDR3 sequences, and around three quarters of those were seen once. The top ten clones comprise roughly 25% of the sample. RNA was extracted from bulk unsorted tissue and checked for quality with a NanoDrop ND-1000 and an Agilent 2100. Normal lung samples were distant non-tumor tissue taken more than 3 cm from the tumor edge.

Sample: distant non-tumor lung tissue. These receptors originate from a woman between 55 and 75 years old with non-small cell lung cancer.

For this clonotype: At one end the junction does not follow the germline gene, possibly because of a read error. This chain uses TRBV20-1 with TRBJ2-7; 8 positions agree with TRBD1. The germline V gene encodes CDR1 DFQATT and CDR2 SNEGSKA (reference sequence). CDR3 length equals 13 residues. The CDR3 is CSARADRACERYF. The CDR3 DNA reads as TGCAGTGCTAGAGCGGACAGGGCGTGCGAGCGGTACTTC.

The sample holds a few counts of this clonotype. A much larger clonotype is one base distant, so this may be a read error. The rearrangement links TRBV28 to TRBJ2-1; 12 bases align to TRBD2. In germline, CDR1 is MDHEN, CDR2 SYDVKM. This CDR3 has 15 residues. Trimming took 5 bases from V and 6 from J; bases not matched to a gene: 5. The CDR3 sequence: CASSLTSGRINEQFF. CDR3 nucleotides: TGTGCCAGCAGTCTGACTAGCGGGAGAATCAATGAGCAGTTCTTC.

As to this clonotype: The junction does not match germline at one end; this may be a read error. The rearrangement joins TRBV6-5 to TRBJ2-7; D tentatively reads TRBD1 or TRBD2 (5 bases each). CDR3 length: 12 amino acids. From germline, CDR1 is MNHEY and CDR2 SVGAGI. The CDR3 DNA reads TGTGTCAGCAAATCGTGGGCTGGCAGGGAGTTCTTC. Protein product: CVSKSWAGREFF.

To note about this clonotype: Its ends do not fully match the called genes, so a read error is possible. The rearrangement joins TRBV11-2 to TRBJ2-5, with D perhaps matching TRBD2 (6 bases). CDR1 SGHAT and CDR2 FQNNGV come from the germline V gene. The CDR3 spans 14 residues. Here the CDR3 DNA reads TGTTCCAGCAGCGCGGGGACTTTACAAGAGACCCAGTACTTC. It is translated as CSSSAGTLQETQYF.

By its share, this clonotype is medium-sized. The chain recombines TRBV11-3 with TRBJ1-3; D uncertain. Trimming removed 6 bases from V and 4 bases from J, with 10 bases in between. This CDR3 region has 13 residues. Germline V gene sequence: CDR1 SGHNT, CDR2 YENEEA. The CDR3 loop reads CASRSDTGNTIYF. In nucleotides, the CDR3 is TGTGCCAGCAGGTCTGACACCGGAAACACCATATATTTT.

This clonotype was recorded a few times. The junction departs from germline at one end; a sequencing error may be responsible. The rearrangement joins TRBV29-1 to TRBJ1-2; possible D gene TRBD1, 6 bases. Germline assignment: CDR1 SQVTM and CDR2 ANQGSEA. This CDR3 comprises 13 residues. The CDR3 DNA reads TGCCGCGTTTCACAGGGTATGAACCATGGCTACACCTTC. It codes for CRVSQGMNHGYTF.

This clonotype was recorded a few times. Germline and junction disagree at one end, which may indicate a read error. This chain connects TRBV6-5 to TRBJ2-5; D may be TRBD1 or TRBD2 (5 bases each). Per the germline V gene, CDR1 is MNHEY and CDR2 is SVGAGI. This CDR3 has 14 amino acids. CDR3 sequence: CVNSAQGEEETQYF. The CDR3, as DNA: TGTGTCAACAGTGCCCAGGGAGAGGAAGAGACCCAATACTTC.

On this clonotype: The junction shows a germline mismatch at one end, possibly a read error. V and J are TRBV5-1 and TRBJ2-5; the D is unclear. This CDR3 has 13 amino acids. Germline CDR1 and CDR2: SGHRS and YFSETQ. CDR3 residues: CAISQRLGETQYF. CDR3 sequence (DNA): TGCGCCATCAGCCAAAGGCTGGGGGAGACCCAGTACTTC.

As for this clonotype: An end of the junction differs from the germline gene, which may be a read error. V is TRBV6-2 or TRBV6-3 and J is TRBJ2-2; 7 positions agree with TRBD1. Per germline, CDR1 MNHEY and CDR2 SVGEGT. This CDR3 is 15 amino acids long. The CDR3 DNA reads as TGTGACAGCAGTGAAAGGGGGCGCAACACCGGGGAGCTGTTTTTT. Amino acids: CDSSERGRNTGELFF.

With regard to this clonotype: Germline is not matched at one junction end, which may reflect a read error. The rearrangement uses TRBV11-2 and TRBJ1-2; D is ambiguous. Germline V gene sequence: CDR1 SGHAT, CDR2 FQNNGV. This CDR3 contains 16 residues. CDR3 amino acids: CASSPSMSNMSYGYTF. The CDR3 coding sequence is TGTGCCAGCAGCCCCTCCATGTCGAACATGAGCTATGGGTACACCTTC.

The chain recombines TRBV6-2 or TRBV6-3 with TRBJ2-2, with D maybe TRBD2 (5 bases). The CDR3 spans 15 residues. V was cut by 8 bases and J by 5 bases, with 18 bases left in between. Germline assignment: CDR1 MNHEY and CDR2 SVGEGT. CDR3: CASAHRRSGTGELFF. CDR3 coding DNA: TGTGCCAGCGCCCATCGAAGAAGCGGAACCGGGGAGCTGTTTTTT.

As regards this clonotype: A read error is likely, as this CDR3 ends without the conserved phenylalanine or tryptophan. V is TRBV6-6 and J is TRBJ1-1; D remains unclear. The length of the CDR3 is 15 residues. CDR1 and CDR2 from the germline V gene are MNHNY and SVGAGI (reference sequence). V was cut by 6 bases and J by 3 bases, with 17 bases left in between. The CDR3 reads CASSWGTTGDTEAFS. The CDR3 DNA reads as TGTGCCAGCAGCTGGGGAACGACGGGTGACACTGAAGCTTTCTCT.

CDR3 sequence (DNA): TGCGGGAGTCGGGAGGGAACTGAAGCTTTCTTT. Translation gives CGSREGTEAFF. The chain carries TRBV29-1 and TRBJ1-1; D is ambiguous. Germline CDR1 reads SQVTM; CDR2 reads ANQGSEA. The CDR3 sequence is 11 residues long. Supplemented by reference TRBV29-1 and TRBJ1-1, the full variable domain reads SAVISQKPSRDICQRGTSLTIQCQVDSQVTMMFWYRQQPGQSLTLIATANQGSEATYESGFVIDKFPISRPNLTFSTLTVSNMSPEDSSIYLCGSREGTEAFFGQGTRLTVV.

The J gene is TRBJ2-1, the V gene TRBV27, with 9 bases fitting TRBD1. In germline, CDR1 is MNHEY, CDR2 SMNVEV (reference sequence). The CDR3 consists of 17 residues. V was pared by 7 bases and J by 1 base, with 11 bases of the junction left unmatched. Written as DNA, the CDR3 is TGTGCCAGCATCCCGGGGGCCGGACAGGGGTCCTACAATGAGCAGTTCTTC. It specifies CASIPGAGQGSYNEQFF.

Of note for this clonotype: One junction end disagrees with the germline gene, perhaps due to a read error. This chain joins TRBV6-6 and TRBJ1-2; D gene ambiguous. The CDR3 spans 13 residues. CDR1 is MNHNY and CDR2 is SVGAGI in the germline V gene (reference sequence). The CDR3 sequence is CVSSLDSTYGYTF. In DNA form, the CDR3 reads TGTGTCAGCAGTCTGGACTCTACCTATGGCTACACCTTC.

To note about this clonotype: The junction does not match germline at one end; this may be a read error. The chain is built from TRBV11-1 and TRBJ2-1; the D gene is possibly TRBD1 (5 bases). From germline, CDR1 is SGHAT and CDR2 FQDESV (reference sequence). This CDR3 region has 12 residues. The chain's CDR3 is CADSFRGFEQFF. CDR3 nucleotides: TGTGCCGACAGCTTTCGTGGGTTCGAGCAGTTTTTC.

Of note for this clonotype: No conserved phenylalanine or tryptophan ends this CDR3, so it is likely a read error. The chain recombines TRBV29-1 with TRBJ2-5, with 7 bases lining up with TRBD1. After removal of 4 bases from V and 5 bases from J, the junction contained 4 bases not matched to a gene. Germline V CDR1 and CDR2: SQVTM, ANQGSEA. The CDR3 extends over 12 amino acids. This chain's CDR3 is CSVAAQGETQYY. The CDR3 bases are TGCAGCGTTGCAGCACAGGGGGAGACCCAGTACTAC.

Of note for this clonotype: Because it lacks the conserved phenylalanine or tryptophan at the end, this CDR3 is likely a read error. CDR3 sequence reads: CASCQDGEGEKLFI. The CDR3 DNA reads TGCGCCAGCTGCCAAGACGGGGAGGGGGAAAAACTGTTTATT. V is TRBV4-3 and J is TRBJ1-4; D perhaps matches TRBD1 (5 bases). Germline loops: CDR1 LGHNA, CDR2 YSLEER. The CDR3 is 14 residues long.

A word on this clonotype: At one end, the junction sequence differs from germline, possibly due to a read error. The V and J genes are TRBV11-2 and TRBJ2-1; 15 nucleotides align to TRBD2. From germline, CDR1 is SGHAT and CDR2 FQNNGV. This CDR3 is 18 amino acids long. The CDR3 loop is CASSLGMGLAGGNHEQFF. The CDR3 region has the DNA TGTGCTAGCAGCTTAGGAATGGGACTAGCGGGGGGTAACCATGAGCAGTTCTTC. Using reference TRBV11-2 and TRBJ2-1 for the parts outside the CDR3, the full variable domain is EAGVAQSPRYKIIEKRQSVAFWCNPISGHATLYWYQQILGQGPKLLIQFQNNGVVDDSQLPKDRFSAERLKGVDSTLKIQPAKLEDSAVYLCASSLGMGLAGGNHEQFFGPGTRLTVL.